Shown below are 18 T cell receptor beta chains from a single sample sequenced in a study of blood T cell repertoires in COVID-19 (dated by TCRdb to 2020 to 2022). The library came from the immunoSEQ multiplex PCR assay. Entries here come from immuneACCESS through TCRdb and include only in-frame sequences with V and J called. Some clones fail to appear in such tables; in the studies checked, an unresolved V gene covers under half of the shortfall, and the cause of the remainder is unknown. This sample lists approximately 260,000 clones; around 92% were detected once. Under 2.5% of the sample lies in the top ten. Sequencing input: PBMCs or T cells enriched from blood (not recorded which). These receptors were obtained from a woman aged 60-75 years who had recovered from COVID-19.

This chain connects TRBV7-3 to TRBJ2-1; no firm D call. Germline V lookup: CDR1 SGHTA, CDR2 FQGTGA. Between the trimmed V and J ends, which lost 1 base and 5 bases, there was a span of 12 bases. This CDR3 region has 15 residues. The CDR3 DNA follows: TGTGCCAGCAGCTTAAATCAGCGAGGCCACAATGAGCAGTTCTTC. It specifies CASSLNQRGHNEQFF.

This chain joins TRBV5-4 and TRBJ2-1, with unresolved D. Germline loops: CDR1 SGHNT, CDR2 YYREEE (reference sequence). The CDR3 loop spans 13 amino acids. Trimming took 0 bases from V and 5 from J, leaving 6 bases between them. CDR3 in DNA: TGTGCCAGCAGCTTGGTCCCCGACAATGAGCAGTTCTTC. Encoded protein: CASSLVPDNEQFF.

The genes are TRBV27 and TRBJ1-1; D unclear. CDR3 length: 8 amino acids. V gave up 9 bases and J gave up 7 bases, with 3 bases separating them. Germline loops: CDR1 MNHEY, CDR2 SMNVEV (reference sequence). The CDR3 spells CARSEAFF. As DNA, the CDR3 is TGTGCCAGGAGTGAAGCTTTCTTT.

J is TRBJ1-4 and V is TRBV11-2; 9 positions match TRBD1. CDR3 size: 17 residues. V lost 3 bases to trimming and J lost 0 bases; unmatched junction nucleotides: 5. CDR1 is SGHAT, CDR2 FQNNGV, per germline. Here the CDR3 reads CASSFRTGAATNEKLFF. CDR3 nucleotide sequence: TGTGCCAGCAGCTTTCGGACAGGGGCTGCAACTAATGAAAAACTGTTTTTT.

J is TRBJ1-1 and V is TRBV9; 7 nucleotides line up with TRBD1. Trimming at V came to 0 bases and at J to 4 bases, leaving 3 bases not matched to a gene. Germline CDR1 SGDLS, CDR2 YYNGEE. This CDR3 region has 14 residues. In DNA, the CDR3 is TGTGCCAGCAGCGTAGTCCCAGGGGGCACTGAAGCTTTCTTT. Its protein is CASSVVPGGTEAFF.

The chain combines TRBV28 with TRBJ2-1; the D gene is possibly TRBD2 (6 bases). Per germline, CDR1 MDHEN and CDR2 SYDVKM. The CDR3 consists of 15 residues. V lost 8 bases and J lost 7, with 21 bases in between. CDR3 nucleotide sequence: TGTGCCAGCCCCCCATCGCGGCTTGGAGGGAATGAGCAGTTCTTC. Protein product: CASPPSRLGGNEQFF.

In DNA, the CDR3 is TGTGCCAGTACGAATACAGGTAGTACGGAGCAGTACTTC. Its protein is CASTNTGSTEQYF. The chain carries TRBV19 and TRBJ2-7, with D perhaps TRBD1 (5 bases). There are 13 residues in the CDR3. V lost 7 bases and J lost 7, with 17 bases in between. Germline V gene lookup returns CDR1 LNHDA and CDR2 SQIVND (reference sequence).

The chain has TRBV21-1 and TRBJ2-5; TRBD2 is the table's D call and was not checked against the DNA. TRBV21-1 is flagged as a pseudogene. This CDR3 spans 13 amino acids. The CDR3 DNA reads TGTGCCAGCATCCCGGGATTTTGGGAGACCCAGTACTTC. It is translated as CASIPGFWETQYF.

V gene TRBV7-2 combines with J gene TRBJ2-5; 11 nucleotides line up with TRBD2. CDR1 is SGHTA and CDR2 is FQGNSA in the germline V gene. V was clipped by 7 bases and J by 5 bases; unmatched bases: 9. The CDR3 contains 15 residues. The CDR3 loop reads CASTPSGGRGETQYF. The CDR3, as DNA: TGTGCCAGCACCCCTAGCGGGGGGAGAGGTGAGACCCAGTACTTC.

The V and J genes are TRBV2 and TRBJ2-7; D possibly corresponds to TRBD2 (5 bases). The CDR3 is made up of 14 amino acids. The V end lost 4 bases, the J end lost 6 bases, and 16 bases lay between the germline ends. The germline gives CDR1 SNHLY, CDR2 FYNNEI. This chain's CDR3 is CASSVRRKRGEQYF. CDR3 in DNA: TGTGCCAGCAGTGTTCGCCGGAAACGGGGCGAGCAGTACTTC.

This clone appeared a single time. This rearrangement joins TRBV7-9 to TRBJ1-4, with D possibly matching TRBD1 (6 bases). V was clipped by 1 base and J by 6 bases, with 12 bases between them. This CDR3 region has 15 residues. Germline lookup yields CDR1 SEHNR and CDR2 FQNEAQ (reference sequence). This CDR3 is CASSLDGGPYEKLFF. The CDR3 DNA reads as TGTGCCAGCAGCTTAGATGGGGGCCCCTATGAAAAACTGTTTTTT.

The chain recombines TRBV28 with TRBJ2-3; TRBD2 matches 8 bases. Per the germline V gene, CDR1 is MDHEN and CDR2 is SYDVKM. The V segment lost 2 bases and the J segment 6 bases; nucleotides outside the gene matches: 7. This CDR3 contains 15 residues. The CDR3 is CASSLTGGPPDTQYF. CDR3 DNA sequence: TGTGCCAGCAGTTTAACGGGAGGGCCCCCGGATACGCAGTATTTT. The full variable domain, in which reference TRBV28 and TRBJ2-3 provide the parts outside the CDR3, is DVKVTQSSRYLVKRTGEKVFLECVQDMDHENMFWYRQDPGLGLRLIYFSYDVKMKEKGDIPEGYSVSREKKERFSLILESASTNQTSMYLCASSLTGGPPDTQYFGPGTRLTVL.

V gene TRBV4-1 combines with J gene TRBJ2-2, with TRBD2 identical over 15 bases. Germline V CDR1 and CDR2: MGHRA, YSYEKL. Trimming removed 0 bases from V and 4 bases from J; junction bases left unmatched: 6. The CDR3 runs 19 residues. The CDR3 bases are TGCGCCAGCAGCCAAGAGGTGGGACTAGCGGGAGGTAGCACCGGGGAGCTGTTTTTT. This sequence encodes CASSQEVGLAGGSTGELFF.

The chain is built from TRBV29-1 and TRBJ2-4; D ambiguous. The CDR3 contains 11 residues. Germline V gene lookup returns CDR1 SQVTM and CDR2 ANQGSEA. With 7 bases removed from V and 5 bases from J, the gap between germline ends came to 9 bases. The CDR3 protein is CSAALENIQYF. Here the CDR3 DNA reads TGCAGCGCCGCCCTAGAAAACATTCAGTACTTC.

The chain uses TRBV10-2 and TRBJ2-7; 7 nucleotides line up with TRBD2. The CDR3 extends over 11 amino acids. The V gene end was trimmed by 8 bases and the J gene end by 11 bases; junction bases not matched to a gene: 9. Germline V gene sequence: CDR1 WSHSY, CDR2 SAAADI. This chain's CDR3 is CASGDTSAKYF. CDR3 nucleotide sequence: TGCGCCAGCGGGGATACTAGCGCCAAGTACTTC.

The chain links TRBV19 to TRBJ1-2; perhaps TRBD1 as D (5 bases). The germline V gene has CDR1 LNHDA and CDR2 SQIVND (reference sequence). The CDR3 extends over 14 amino acids. Trimming cost V 4 bases and J 3 bases, with 12 bases left between them. CDR3 in amino acids: CASSRGRVDYGYTF. The CDR3 DNA is TGTGCCAGTAGTAGAGGCAGGGTGGACTATGGCTACACCTTC.

This clone was observed once. J is TRBJ1-4 and V is TRBV3-1 (or the pseudogene TRBV3-2), with TRBD1 identical over 7 bases. Germline V gene data show CDR1 as LGHDT and CDR2 as YNNKEL (reference sequence). CDR3 length: 16 amino acids. V lost 4 bases, J lost 5 bases, and 10 bases stayed unmatched. DNA for the CDR3: TGTGCCAGCAGCCCGACGCGACAGGGTAGGAATGAAAAACTGTTTTTT. Protein product: CASSPTRQGRNEKLFF.

The chain uses TRBV2 and TRBJ2-1; no clear D. This CDR3 has 17 amino acids. The V end lost 4 bases, the J end lost 8 bases, and 24 bases lay between the germline ends. Germline values: CDR1 SNHLY, CDR2 FYNNEI. Here the CDR3 DNA reads TGTGCCAGCAGTGCCCCCAAACTGCTACTGAAGCACGATGAGCAGTTCTTC. This gives the protein CASSAPKLLLKHDEQFF.